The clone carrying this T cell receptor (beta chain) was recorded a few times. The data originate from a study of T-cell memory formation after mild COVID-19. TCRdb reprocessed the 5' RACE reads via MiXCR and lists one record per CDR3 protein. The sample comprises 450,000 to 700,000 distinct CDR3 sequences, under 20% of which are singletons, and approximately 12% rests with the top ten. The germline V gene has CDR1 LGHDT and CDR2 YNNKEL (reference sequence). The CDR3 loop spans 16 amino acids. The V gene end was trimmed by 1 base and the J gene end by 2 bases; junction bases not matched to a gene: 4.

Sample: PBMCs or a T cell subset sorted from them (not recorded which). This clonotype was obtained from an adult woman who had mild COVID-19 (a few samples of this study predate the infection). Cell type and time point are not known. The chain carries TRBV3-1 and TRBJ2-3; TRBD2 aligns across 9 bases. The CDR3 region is CASSQVAGADTDTQYF. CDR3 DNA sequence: TGTGCCAGCAGCCAAGTAGCGGGAGCGGACACAGATACGCAGTATTTT.